Below, 21 T cell receptor beta chains from the same sample are listed, as sequenced in a study of OX40 agonist ivuxolimab in advanced cancers. Repertoires were generated with immunoSEQ multiplex PCR, while TCRdb's copy carries only in-frame clones and drops some. The profile shows 70,000 to 95,000 clones, around nine tenths of them singletons. The sequencing here drew on CD4+ or CD8+ T cells sorted from blood, taken in a trial of the OX40 agonist ivuxolimab. These receptors all stem from an adult with an advanced solid tumor such as melanoma, head and neck, liver or kidney cancer.

The chain carries TRBV4-3 and TRBJ1-2; 10 bases agree with TRBD1. CDR3 length: 13 residues. With V trimmed by 3 bases and J by 6 bases, 1 base remained unmatched. The germline gives CDR1 LGHNA, CDR2 YSLEER. The CDR3 region is CASSHDRGHGYTF. The CDR3 bases are TGCGCCAGCAGCCATGACAGGGGGCATGGCTACACCTTC.

The chain has TRBV19 and TRBJ1-4; D is perhaps TRBD1 (5 bases). Per the germline V gene, CDR1 is LNHDA and CDR2 is SQIVND (reference sequence). V was pared by 7 bases and J by 7 bases, with 13 bases between. CDR3 length equals 13 residues. The CDR3 DNA sequence: TGTGCCAGTAAAAGGCAGGGACGTGAAAAACTGTTTTTT. Its translation is CASKRQGREKLFF.

This clone showed up just a few times. This CDR3 is CASSHRRGAVDQYF. CDR3 coding DNA: TGTGCCAGCAGCCATCGCCGGGGGGCGGTGGACCAGTACTTC. The V and J genes are TRBV6-5 and TRBJ2-5; D possibly corresponds to TRBD2 (7 bases). CDR1 is MNHEY and CDR2 is SVGAGI in the germline V gene. This CDR3 has 14 amino acids. V was trimmed by 6 bases and J by 10 bases, leaving 21 bases between them.

The CDR3: CASSGGQFQETQYF. DNA of the CDR3: TGTGCCAGCAGCGGGGGACAGTTCCAAGAGACCCAGTACTTC. The chain recombines TRBV7-9 with TRBJ2-5; TRBD1 matches 7 bases. CDR1 is SEHNR, CDR2 FQNEAQ, per germline (reference sequence). V dropped 5 bases and J dropped 1; count of bases not matched to a gene: 4. CDR3 size: 14 residues.

This clone was picked up one time. The chain recombines TRBV19 with TRBJ2-7, with 7 bases matching TRBD1. The CDR3 extends over 15 amino acids. V was clipped by 1 base and J by 3 bases; unmatched bases: 6. Looked up from germline, CDR1 is LNHDA and CDR2 is SQIVND (reference sequence). CDR3 sequence: CASSIAGRDSYEQYF. In DNA, the CDR3 is TGTGCCAGTAGTATAGCGGGCCGGGACAGCTACGAGCAGTACTTC.

The rearrangement joins TRBV13 to TRBJ2-7, with D perhaps TRBD2 (7 bases). The CDR3 sequence is 18 residues long. Germline assignment: CDR1 PRHDT and CDR2 FYEKMQ (reference sequence). V was shortened by 4 bases and J by 1 base, with 23 bases between the two germline ends. DNA for the CDR3: TGTGCCAGCAGCTCCACTACAGGGCGCGGGAGAGGATCCTACGAGCAGTACTTC. Amino acid sequence: CASSSTTGRGRGSYEQYF.

This sequence joins TRBV15 and TRBJ2-7; TRBD2 matches at 7 bases. This CDR3 contains 13 residues. With V trimmed by 7 bases and J by 2 bases, 5 bases remained unmatched. Germline-derived CDR1 and CDR2 are LNHNV and YYDKDF (reference sequence). CDR3 in DNA: TGTGCCACCAAAATGGGGGGGGCCTACGAGCAGTACTTC. This codes for CATKMGGAYEQYF. Full variable domain (outside the CDR3, taken from reference TRBV15 and TRBJ2-7): DAMVIQNPRYQVTQFGKPVTLSCSQTLNHNVMYWYQQKSSQAPKLLFHYYDKDFNNEADTPDNFQSRRPNTSFCFLDIRSPGLGDTAMYLCATKMGGAYEQYFGPGTRLTVT.

The chain combines TRBV4-3 with TRBJ2-1; TRBD1 matches 8 bases. This CDR3 contains 18 residues. The germline CDR1 and CDR2 sequences are LGHNA and YSLEER. V lost 1 base, J lost 5 bases, and 13 bases stayed unmatched. CDR3 bases: TGCGCCAGCAGCCAAGGGGCCGCCAGGGGGCAGGCTAACAATGAGCAGTTCTTC. Its protein is CASSQGAARGQANNEQFF.

The chain has TRBV19 and TRBJ2-2; tentative D call: TRBD2 (6 bases). The CDR3 extends over 14 amino acids. V lost 5 bases, J lost 5 bases, and 12 bases lay in between. From germline, CDR1 is LNHDA and CDR2 SQIVND (reference sequence). Here the CDR3 DNA reads TGTGCCAGTAGTGCATCTAGCGTTACCGGGGAGCTGTTTTTT. Its protein is CASSASSVTGELFF.

V and J are TRBV7-3 and TRBJ2-3; 10 bases line up with TRBD2. CDR1 and CDR2 from the germline V gene are SGHTA and FQGTGA. This CDR3 has 16 residues. After removal of 5 bases from V and 1 base from J, the junction contained 6 bases not matched to a gene. Here the CDR3 reads CASSRLAGGGTDTQYF. CDR3 coding DNA: TGTGCCAGCAGCCGACTAGCGGGCGGGGGCACAGATACGCAGTATTTT. Filled out from reference TRBV7-3 and TRBJ2-3, the complete variable domain reads GAGVSQTPSNKVTEKGKYVELRCDPISGHTALYWYRQSLGQGPEFLIYFQGTGAADDSGLPNDRFFAVRPEGSVSTLKIQRTERGDSAVYLCASSRLAGGGTDTQYFGPGTRLTVL.

The chain uses TRBV4-3 and TRBJ2-5; the D call may be TRBD1 or TRBD2 (6 bases each). CDR3 length: 13 amino acids. V lost 4 bases, J lost 5 bases, and 11 bases lay in between. Germline V gene lookup returns CDR1 LGHNA and CDR2 YSLEER. CDR3 region: CASSLGGPETQYF. CDR3 in DNA: TGCGCCAGCAGCCTGGGGGGCCCCGAGACCCAGTACTTC.

The rearrangement links TRBV27 to TRBJ2-7; D ambiguous. The CDR3 totals 13 residues. The V gene's germline CDR1 is MNHEY and CDR2 SMNVEV (reference sequence). The V and J ends lost 5 bases and 0 bases respectively, with 8 bases between them. CDR3 in DNA: TGTGCCAGCAGTGTTGGCTTCTCCTACGAGCAGTACTTC. Translating gives CASSVGFSYEQYF.

This sequence joins TRBV19 and TRBJ2-3; no firm D call. The CDR3 totals 15 residues. The V gene lost 6 bases and the J gene lost 1 base, with 14 bases spanning the gap. The germline V gene encodes CDR1 LNHDA and CDR2 SQIVND (reference sequence). This CDR3 is CASSQLSVRTDTQYF. Written as DNA, the CDR3 is TGTGCCAGTAGCCAACTTAGTGTTCGCACAGATACGCAGTATTTT.

CDR3: CASSLASAGGLYEQYF. The CDR3 DNA reads as TGTGCCAGCAGCTTAGCGTCCGCGGGAGGTCTCTACGAGCAGTACTTC. The chain links TRBV11-3 to TRBJ2-7, with 8 positions matching TRBD2. The length of the CDR3 is 16 residues. With V trimmed by 1 base and J by 3 bases, 8 bases remained unmatched. Germline CDR1 and CDR2: SGHNT and YENEEA. Together with reference TRBV11-3 and TRBJ2-7, the CDR3 gives the full variable domain: EAGVVQSPRYKIIEKKQPVAFWCNPISGHNTLYWYLQNLGQGPELLIRYENEEAVDDSQLPKDRFSAERLKGVDSTLKIQPAELGDSAVYLCASSLASAGGLYEQYFGPGTRLTVT.

V is TRBV25-1 and J is TRBJ2-2; TRBD2 agrees at 13 bases. The CDR3 runs 18 residues. With 4 bases clipped from V and 4 bases from J, the junction kept 9 bases outside the gene matches. Germline loops: CDR1 MGHDK, CDR2 SYGVNS. CDR3 loop: CASSGTSGRAKGTGELFF. The DNA of the CDR3 is TGTGCCAGCAGTGGAACTAGCGGGAGGGCCAAGGGCACCGGGGAGCTGTTTTTT. Based on the CDR3 plus reference TRBV25-1 and TRBJ2-2, the full variable domain is EADIYQTPRYLVIGTGKKITLECSQTMGHDKMYWYQQDPGMELHLIHYSYGVNSTEKGDLSSESTVSRIRTEHFPLTLESARPSHTSQYLCASSGTSGRAKGTGELFFGEGSRLTVL.

The chain carries TRBV7-2 and TRBJ1-4; D possibly corresponds to TRBD1 (6 bases). The CDR3 has 18 residues. V gave up 5 bases and J gave up 3 bases, with 22 bases separating them. Germline values: CDR1 SGHTA, CDR2 FQGNSA. The CDR3 loop is CASSLKIRRQGSNEKLFF. CDR3 DNA sequence: TGTGCCAGCAGCCTAAAAATAAGACGGCAGGGGTCTAATGAAAAACTGTTTTTT.

This chain joins TRBV6-6 and TRBJ2-7; D could derive from TRBD1 or TRBD2 (6 bases each). Trimming took off 5 bases at V and 5 bases at J, with 19 bases between the two ends. Germline V gene data show CDR1 as MNHNY and CDR2 as SVGAGI (reference sequence). This CDR3 spans 15 amino acids. This chain's CDR3 is CASSRGGRRLNEQYF. The CDR3 nucleotides read TGTGCCAGCAGTCGTGGGGGGCGGAGGTTGAACGAGCAGTACTTC.

This clone was counted a single time. J is TRBJ2-1 and V is TRBV28; no firm D call. The CDR3 contains 12 residues. Germline V gives CDR1 MDHEN, CDR2 SYDVKM. V was pared by 3 bases and J by 8 bases, with 8 bases between. The DNA of the CDR3 is TGTGCCAGCAGTTTGAATTCGGATGAGCAGTTCTTC. Protein: CASSLNSDEQFF. The variable domain in full, completed from reference TRBV28 and TRBJ2-1, reads DVKVTQSSRYLVKRTGEKVFLECVQDMDHENMFWYRQDPGLGLRLIYFSYDVKMKEKGDIPEGYSVSREKKERFSLILESASTNQTSMYLCASSLNSDEQFFGPGTRLTVL.

The chain links TRBV28 to TRBJ1-2; 9 positions agree with TRBD1. V was pared by 5 bases and J by 8 bases, with 9 bases of the junction left unmatched. The CDR3 runs to 14 residues. Looked up from germline, CDR1 is MDHEN and CDR2 is SYDVKM. Written as DNA, the CDR3 is TGTGCCAGCAGTCAAACCGGGACAGGGTACGGCTACACCTTC. It codes for CASSQTGTGYGYTF.

V and J are TRBV5-1 and TRBJ2-2; 7 nucleotides match TRBD1. The V segment lost 4 bases and the J segment 6 bases; nucleotides outside the gene matches: 6. CDR1 and CDR2 from the germline V gene are SGHRS and YFSETQ. CDR3 size: 14 residues. In nucleotides, the CDR3 is TGCGCCAGCAGCGACTCACAGGGGCCCGGGGAGCTGTTTTTT. It is translated as CASSDSQGPGELFF.

In its sample, this clone ranks as medium-sized. The chain has TRBV19 and TRBJ1-2; 7 bases are shared with TRBD1. Germline CDR1 LNHDA, CDR2 SQIVND (reference sequence). The CDR3 extends over 13 amino acids. Trimming took 4 bases from V and 2 from J; bases not matched to a gene: 1. This chain's CDR3 is CASSRQGNYGYTF. DNA for the CDR3: TGTGCCAGTAGTAGACAGGGAAACTATGGCTACACCTTC.